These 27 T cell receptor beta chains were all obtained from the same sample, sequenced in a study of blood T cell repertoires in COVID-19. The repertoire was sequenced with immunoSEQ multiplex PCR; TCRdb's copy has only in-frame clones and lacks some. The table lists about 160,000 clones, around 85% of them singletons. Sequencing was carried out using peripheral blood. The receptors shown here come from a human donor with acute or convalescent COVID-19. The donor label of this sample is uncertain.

The CDR3 DNA sequence: TGTGCCGGGAAGACAGGTTTCTCTGGAAACACCATATATTTT. This sequence encodes CAGKTGFSGNTIYF. The chain carries TRBV7-9 and TRBJ1-3, with D possibly matching TRBD1 (6 bases). This CDR3 comprises 14 residues. V dropped 11 bases and J dropped 0 bases, with 14 bases sitting between them. The V gene's germline CDR1 is SEHNR and CDR2 FQNEAQ (reference sequence).

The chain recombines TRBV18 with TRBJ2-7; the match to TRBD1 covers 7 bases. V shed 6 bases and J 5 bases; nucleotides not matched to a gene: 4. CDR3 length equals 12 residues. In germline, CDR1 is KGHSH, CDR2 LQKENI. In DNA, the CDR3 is TGTGCCAGCTCCCGAGGGACAGACGAGCAGTACTTC. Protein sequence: CASSRGTDEQYF.

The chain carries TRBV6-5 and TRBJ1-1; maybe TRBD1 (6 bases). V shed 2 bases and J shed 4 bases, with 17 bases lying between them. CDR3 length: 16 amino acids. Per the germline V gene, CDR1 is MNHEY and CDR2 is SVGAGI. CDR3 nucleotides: TGTGCCAGCAGTTACGGCAGGGGATCATTGGTCACTGAAGCTTTCTTT. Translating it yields CASSYGRGSLVTEAFF.

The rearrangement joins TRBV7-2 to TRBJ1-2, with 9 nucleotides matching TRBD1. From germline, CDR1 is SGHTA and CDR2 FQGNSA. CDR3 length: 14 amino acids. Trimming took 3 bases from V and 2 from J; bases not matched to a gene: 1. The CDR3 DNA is TGTGCCAGCAGCTTCGGGACAGGGAACTATGGCTACACCTTC. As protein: CASSFGTGNYGYTF.

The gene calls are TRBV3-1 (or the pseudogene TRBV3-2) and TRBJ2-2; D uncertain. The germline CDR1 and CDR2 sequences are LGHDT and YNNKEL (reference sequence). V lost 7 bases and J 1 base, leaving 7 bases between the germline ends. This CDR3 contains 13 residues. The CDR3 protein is CASTPGNTGELFF. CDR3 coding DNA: TGTGCCAGCACTCCAGGGAACACCGGGGAGCTGTTTTTT.

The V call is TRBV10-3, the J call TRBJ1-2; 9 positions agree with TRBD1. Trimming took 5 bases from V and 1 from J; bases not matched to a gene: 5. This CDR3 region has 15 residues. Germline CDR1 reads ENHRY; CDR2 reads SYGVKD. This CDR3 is CAISPGQGGNYGYTF. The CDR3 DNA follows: TGTGCCATCAGTCCGGGACAGGGAGGTAACTATGGCTACACCTTC.

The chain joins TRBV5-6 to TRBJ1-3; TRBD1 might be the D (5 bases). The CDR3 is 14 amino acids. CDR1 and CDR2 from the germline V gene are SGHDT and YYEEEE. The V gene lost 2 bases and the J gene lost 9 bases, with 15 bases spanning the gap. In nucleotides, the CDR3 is TGTGCCAGCAGCTTCAGGGCCCGGAGCCTCACCATATATTTT. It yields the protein CASSFRARSLTIYF.

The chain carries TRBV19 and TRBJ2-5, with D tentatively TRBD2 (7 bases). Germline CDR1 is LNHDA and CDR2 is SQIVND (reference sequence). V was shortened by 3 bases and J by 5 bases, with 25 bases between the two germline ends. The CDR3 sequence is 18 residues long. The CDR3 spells CASSIIVGGRNKKETQYF. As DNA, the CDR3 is TGTGCCAGTAGTATTATAGTCGGGGGGCGAAATAAGAAGGAGACCCAGTACTTC.

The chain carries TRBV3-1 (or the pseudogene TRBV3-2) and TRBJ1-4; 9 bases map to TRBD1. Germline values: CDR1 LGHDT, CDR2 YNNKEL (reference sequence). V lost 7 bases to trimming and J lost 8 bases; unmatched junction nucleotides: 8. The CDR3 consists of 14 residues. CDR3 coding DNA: TGTGCCAGCATGGACAGGGGCGCAGGAGAAAAACTGTTTTTT. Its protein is CASMDRGAGEKLFF.

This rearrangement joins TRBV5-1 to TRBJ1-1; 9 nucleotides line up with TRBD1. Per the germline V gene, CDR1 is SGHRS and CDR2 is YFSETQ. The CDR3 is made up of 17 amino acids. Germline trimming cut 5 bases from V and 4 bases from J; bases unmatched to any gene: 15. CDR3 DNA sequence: TGCGCCAGCAGTTTTGGGACATCACAGGGGGCGCGCACTGAAGCTTTCTTT. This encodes CASSFGTSQGARTEAFF.

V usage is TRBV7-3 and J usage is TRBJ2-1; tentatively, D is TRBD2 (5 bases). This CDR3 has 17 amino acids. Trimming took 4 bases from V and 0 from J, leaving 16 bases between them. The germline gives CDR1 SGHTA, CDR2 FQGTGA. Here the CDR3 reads CASSSRHGESSYNEQFF. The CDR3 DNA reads TGTGCCAGCAGCTCCAGACACGGGGAAAGCTCCTACAATGAGCAGTTCTTC.

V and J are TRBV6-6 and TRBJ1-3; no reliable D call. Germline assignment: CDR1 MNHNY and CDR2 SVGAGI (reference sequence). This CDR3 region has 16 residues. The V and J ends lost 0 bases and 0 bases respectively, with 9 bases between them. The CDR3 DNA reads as TGTGCCAGCAGTTACTCGACACCCGGCTCTGGAAACACCATATATTTT. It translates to CASSYSTPGSGNTIYF.

The CDR3 region has the DNA TGTGCCAGCAGCCCCCAACAGGAGCGCACTGAAGCTTTCTTT. Residues: CASSPQQERTEAFF. This rearrangement joins TRBV7-2 to TRBJ1-1; perhaps TRBD1 as D (5 bases). Germline assignment: CDR1 SGHTA and CDR2 FQGNSA. CDR3 size: 14 residues. V dropped 5 bases and J dropped 4 bases, with 14 bases sitting between them.

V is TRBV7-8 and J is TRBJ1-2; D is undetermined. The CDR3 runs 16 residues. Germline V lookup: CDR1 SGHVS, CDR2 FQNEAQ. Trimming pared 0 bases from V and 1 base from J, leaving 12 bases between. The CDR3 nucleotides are TGTGCCAGCAGCTTAGCGGCGTGGGAGGATAACTATGGCTACACCTTC. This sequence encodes CASSLAAWEDNYGYTF.

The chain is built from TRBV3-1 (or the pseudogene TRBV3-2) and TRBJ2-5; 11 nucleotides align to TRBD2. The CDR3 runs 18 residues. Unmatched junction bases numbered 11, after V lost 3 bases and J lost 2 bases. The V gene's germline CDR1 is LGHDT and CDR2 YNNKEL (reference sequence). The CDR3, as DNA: TGTGCCAGCAGCCACCCCGGGATCCTAGCGGGGGGTCAAGAGACCCAGTACTTC. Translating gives CASSHPGILAGGQETQYF.

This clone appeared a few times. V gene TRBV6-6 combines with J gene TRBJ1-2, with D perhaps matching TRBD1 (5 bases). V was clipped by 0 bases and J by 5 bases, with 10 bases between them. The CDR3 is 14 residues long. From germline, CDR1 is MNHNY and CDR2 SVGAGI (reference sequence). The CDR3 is CASSYSGGGYGYTF. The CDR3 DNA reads TGTGCCAGCAGTTACTCAGGTGGGGGGTATGGCTACACCTTC.

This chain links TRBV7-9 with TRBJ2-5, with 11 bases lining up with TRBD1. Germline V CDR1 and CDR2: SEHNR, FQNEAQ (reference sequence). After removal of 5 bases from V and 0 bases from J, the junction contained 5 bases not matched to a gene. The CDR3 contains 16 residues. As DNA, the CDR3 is TGTGCCAGCAGCATAGGGACAGGGGGGTACCAAGAGACCCAGTACTTC. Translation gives CASSIGTGGYQETQYF.

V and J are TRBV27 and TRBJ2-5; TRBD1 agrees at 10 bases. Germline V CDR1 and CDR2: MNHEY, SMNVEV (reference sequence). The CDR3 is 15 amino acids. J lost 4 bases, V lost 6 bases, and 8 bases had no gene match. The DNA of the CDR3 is TGTGCCAGCAGGGGACAGGGGAGAGCGGCAGAGACCCAGTACTTC. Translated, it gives CASRGQGRAAETQYF.

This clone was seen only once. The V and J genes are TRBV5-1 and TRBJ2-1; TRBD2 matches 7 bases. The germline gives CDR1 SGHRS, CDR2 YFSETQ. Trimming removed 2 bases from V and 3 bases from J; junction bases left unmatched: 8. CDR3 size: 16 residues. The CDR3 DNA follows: TGCGCCAGCAGCTTTCAGGCAGCGGGGATCTACAATGAGCAGTTCTTC. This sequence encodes CASSFQAAGIYNEQFF.

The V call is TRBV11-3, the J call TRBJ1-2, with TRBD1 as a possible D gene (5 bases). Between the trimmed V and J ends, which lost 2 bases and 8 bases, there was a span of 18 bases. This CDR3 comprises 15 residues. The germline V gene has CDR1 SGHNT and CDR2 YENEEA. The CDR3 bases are TGTGCCAGCAGCTTAAATTATGGCAGGGCGGGGGGCTACACCTTC. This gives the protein CASSLNYGRAGGYTF.

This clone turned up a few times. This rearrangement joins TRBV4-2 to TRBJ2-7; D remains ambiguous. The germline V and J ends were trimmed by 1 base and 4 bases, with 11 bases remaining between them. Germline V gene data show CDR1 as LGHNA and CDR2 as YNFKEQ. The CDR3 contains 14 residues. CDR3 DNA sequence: TGTGCCAGCAGCCAAGTGGGCACCTCATACGAGCAGTACTTC. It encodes CASSQVGTSYEQYF.

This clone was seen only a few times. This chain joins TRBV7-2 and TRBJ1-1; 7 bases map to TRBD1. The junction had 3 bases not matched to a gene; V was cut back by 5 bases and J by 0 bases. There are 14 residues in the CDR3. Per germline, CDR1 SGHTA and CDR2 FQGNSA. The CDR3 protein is CASSRGQLNTEAFF. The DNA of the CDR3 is TGTGCCAGCAGCCGGGGACAGCTGAACACTGAAGCTTTCTTT.

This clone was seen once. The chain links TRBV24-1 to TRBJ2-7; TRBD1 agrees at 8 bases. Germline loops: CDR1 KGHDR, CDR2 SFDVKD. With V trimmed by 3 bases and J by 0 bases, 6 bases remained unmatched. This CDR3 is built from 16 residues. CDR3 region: CATSDAGTGFSYEQYF. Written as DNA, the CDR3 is TGTGCCACCAGTGATGCGGGGACAGGATTCTCCTACGAGCAGTACTTC.

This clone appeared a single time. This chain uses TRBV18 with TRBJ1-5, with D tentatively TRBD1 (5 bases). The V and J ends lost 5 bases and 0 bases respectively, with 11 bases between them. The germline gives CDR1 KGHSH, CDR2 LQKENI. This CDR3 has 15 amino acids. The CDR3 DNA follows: TGTGCCAGCTCAAATCAGGGTAATAGCAATCAGCCCCAGCATTTT. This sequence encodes CASSNQGNSNQPQHF. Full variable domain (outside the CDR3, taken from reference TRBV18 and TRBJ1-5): NAGVMQNPRHLVRRRGQEARLRCSPMKGHSHVYWYRQLPEEGLKFMVYLQKENIIDESGMPKERFSAEFPKEGPSILRIQQVVRGDSAAYFCASSNQGNSNQPQHFGDGTRLSIL.

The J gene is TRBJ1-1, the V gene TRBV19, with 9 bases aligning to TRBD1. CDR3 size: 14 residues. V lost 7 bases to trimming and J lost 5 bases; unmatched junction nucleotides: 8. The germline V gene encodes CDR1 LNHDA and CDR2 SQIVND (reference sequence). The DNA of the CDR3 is TGTGCCAGTATAAAGGGACAGGGTCGTACTGAAGCTTTCTTT. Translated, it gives CASIKGQGRTEAFF.

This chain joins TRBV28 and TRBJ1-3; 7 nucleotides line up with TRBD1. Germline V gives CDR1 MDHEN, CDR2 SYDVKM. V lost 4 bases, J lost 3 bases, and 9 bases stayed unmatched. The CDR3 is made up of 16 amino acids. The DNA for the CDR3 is TGTGCCAGCAGTTCCCCGGGGCAGGGGGTTGGAAACACCATATATTTT. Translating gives CASSSPGQGVGNTIYF.

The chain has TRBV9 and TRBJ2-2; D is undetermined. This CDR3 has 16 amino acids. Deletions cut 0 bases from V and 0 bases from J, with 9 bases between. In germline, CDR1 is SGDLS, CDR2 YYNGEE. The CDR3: CASSVAPRANTGELFF. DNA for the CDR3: TGTGCCAGCAGCGTAGCACCCCGGGCGAACACCGGGGAGCTGTTTTTT.